One and the same sample provided the 32 T cell receptor beta chains below, sequenced in a study of CXCR3-negative and CXCR3-positive naive CD8 T cells. 5' RACE with UMI labels generated the TRB cDNA libraries. Each CDR3 protein gets one entry in TCRdb, which reprocessed the 5' RACE reads and gives no DNA. The sample holds tens of thousands of distinct CDR3 sequences. Sample: naive CXCR3- CD8+ T cells from blood. This sample's subset: CD45RO-CCR7+CD27+CD95- naive CD8+ T cells lacking CXCR3 (TNR3-). Source of these receptors: a human donor in good health. Some clones in this sample may be carry-over from other donors' samples.

The gene calls are TRBV9 and TRBJ2-7; without DNA, the TCRdb call of TRBD1 cannot be checked. In germline, CDR1 is SGDLS, CDR2 YYNGEE. The CDR3 length is 13 residues. CDR3 protein: CASSVGRGDEQYF. The full variable domain, rest sourced from reference TRBV9 and TRBJ2-7, is DSGVTQTPKHLITATGQRVTLRCSPRSGDLSVYWYQQSLDQGLQFLIQYYNGEERAKGNILERFSAQQFPDLHSELNLSSLELGDSALYFCASSVGRGDEQYFGPGTRLTVT.

This chain joins TRBV5-1 and TRBJ1-2. From germline, CDR1 is SGHRS and CDR2 YFSETQ. The CDR3 contains 12 residues. CDR3 in amino acids: CASRSSNYGYTF.

The chain carries TRBV29-1 and TRBJ2-7; TCRdb reports TRBD2, a call that lacks DNA to check it against. CDR1 SQVTM and CDR2 ANQGSEA come from the germline V gene. The CDR3 is made up of 12 amino acids. The CDR3 loop is CSVVSGDYEQYF.

V gene TRBV29-1 combines with J gene TRBJ2-7. Germline-derived CDR1 and CDR2 are SQVTM and ANQGSEA. The CDR3 spans 13 residues. CDR3: CSVVYPMGFEQYF.

The chain links TRBV7-9 to TRBJ2-2; TCRdb indicates TRBD1, and absent DNA this call remains unverified. CDR1 and CDR2 (germline): SEHNR, FQNEAQ (reference sequence). This CDR3 comprises 15 residues. CDR3 region: CASSSGTANTGELFF.

This chain uses TRBV9 with TRBJ1-6. The CDR3 spans 12 residues. The germline V gene has CDR1 SGDLS and CDR2 YYNGEE. CDR3 loop: CASSGANSPLHF.

This rearrangement joins TRBV5-8 to TRBJ2-7. Germline loops: CDR1 SGHTS, CDR2 YDEGEE. The CDR3 has 13 amino acids. The CDR3 sequence: CASSLGEWYEQYF.

This sequence joins TRBV29-1 and TRBJ2-3; the TRBD2 assignment by TCRdb is unverifiable without DNA. The CDR3 totals 14 residues. From germline, CDR1 is SQVTM and CDR2 ANQGSEA. This CDR3 is CSVDAGTSTDTQYF.

V is TRBV29-1 and J is TRBJ2-7; the TCRdb call, TRBD2, lacks DNA for checking. CDR1 and CDR2 (germline): SQVTM, ANQGSEA. The CDR3 has 15 amino acids. The CDR3 sequence is CSVEYEEGKVYEQYF.

The chain joins TRBV12-3 or TRBV12-4 to TRBJ1-1; with no DNA, the TCRdb D assignment of TRBD1 cannot be verified. The CDR3 sequence is 15 residues long. Here the CDR3 reads CASKRDRGWNTEAFF.

The chain combines TRBV29-1 with TRBJ1-2; with no DNA, the TCRdb D assignment of TRBD1 cannot be verified. The germline V gene encodes CDR1 SQVTM and CDR2 ANQGSEA. The CDR3 covers 11 residues. CDR3 in amino acids: CSVPGIYGYTF.

The rearrangement joins TRBV28 to TRBJ1-4. From germline, CDR1 is MDHEN and CDR2 SYDVKM. There are 13 residues in the CDR3. The CDR3 sequence is CASKQTTNEKLFF. Variable domain in full (rest from reference TRBV28 and TRBJ1-4): DVKVTQSSRYLVKRTGEKVFLECVQDMDHENMFWYRQDPGLGLRLIYFSYDVKMKEKGDIPEGYSVSREKKERFSLILESASTNQTSMYLCASKQTTNEKLFFGSGTQLSVL.

The V and J genes are TRBV28 and TRBJ2-5; with no DNA, the TCRdb D assignment of TRBD1 cannot be verified. The CDR3 runs to 14 residues. Germline V lookup: CDR1 MDHEN, CDR2 SYDVKM. CDR3 region: CASSSDREVETQYF.

The CDR3 is CASTDTSYDDEQYF. The chain employs TRBV28 and TRBJ2-7. Germline CDR1 MDHEN, CDR2 SYDVKM. CDR3 length: 14 amino acids.

The chain combines TRBV20-1 with TRBJ2-7; the D call from TCRdb, TRBD2, cannot be confirmed without DNA. CDR1 and CDR2 from the germline V gene are DFQATT and SNEGSKA (reference sequence). The CDR3 is 16 residues long. The CDR3 loop is CSARLPNLAGTYEQYF.

V and J are TRBV7-6 and TRBJ1-3. The CDR3 length is 17 residues. Germline V gene lookup returns CDR1 SGHVS and CDR2 FNYEAQ. CDR3 sequence: CASSDRSAGRTGNTIYF.

The genes are TRBV10-3 and TRBJ2-7; TCRdb proposes TRBD2, but this gene call is untestable without DNA. CDR1 ENHRY and CDR2 SYGVKD come from the germline V gene. This CDR3 contains 15 residues. CDR3 loop: CAISEVRGGAGEQHF.

V usage is TRBV15 and J usage is TRBJ2-7; the D call from TCRdb, TRBD2, cannot be confirmed without DNA. CDR3 length equals 13 residues. CDR1 is LNHNV and CDR2 is YYDKDF in the germline V gene (reference sequence). CDR3 region: CATSPASAYEQYF.

The V gene is TRBV20-1, the J gene TRBJ2-1; without DNA, the TCRdb call of TRBD1 cannot be checked. Germline CDR1 DFQATT, CDR2 SNEGSKA (reference sequence). The CDR3 runs 16 residues. The CDR3 loop is CSARDIEGGPYNEQFF.

V and J are TRBV29-1 and TRBJ2-1; the D call from TCRdb, TRBD1, cannot be confirmed without DNA. CDR1 is SQVTM and CDR2 is ANQGSEA in the germline V gene. The CDR3 totals 11 residues. The CDR3: CSVGTGPRWFF.

The CDR3 loop reads CASSSTGGGFGGELFF. The chain carries TRBV11-2 and TRBJ2-2; TCRdb lists TRBD2, though no DNA is available to test this call. Germline assignment: CDR1 SGHAT and CDR2 FQNNGV. The CDR3 runs 16 residues.

This chain uses TRBV4-3 with TRBJ1-6; the TRBD1 assignment by TCRdb is unverifiable without DNA. The CDR3 runs to 20 residues. The germline V gene encodes CDR1 LGHNA and CDR2 YSLEER. CDR3 amino acids: CASSQEWTGAPSSYNSPLHF.

This chain uses TRBV7-9 with TRBJ1-1. The CDR3 is 14 amino acids. Germline V gene data show CDR1 as SEHNR and CDR2 as FQNEAQ (reference sequence). The CDR3 spells CASSFDYSGTEAFF.

V usage is TRBV7-9 and J usage is TRBJ2-7; TCRdb's assignment of TRBD1 cannot be checked, as there is no DNA. The CDR3 contains 15 residues. Germline CDR1 is SEHNR and CDR2 is FQNEAQ (reference sequence). The CDR3 sequence is CASSHGGERSYEQYF.

V usage is TRBV2 and J usage is TRBJ2-4. The CDR3 is 15 amino acids. The germline gives CDR1 SNHLY, CDR2 FYNNEI. The chain's CDR3 is CASSERLLAKNIQYF.

The CDR3 sequence is CSAPPGQGVPGELFF. This chain connects TRBV29-1 to TRBJ2-2; the D call from TCRdb, TRBD1, cannot be confirmed without DNA. CDR3 length equals 15 residues. CDR1 SQVTM and CDR2 ANQGSEA come from the germline V gene.

This chain connects TRBV4-1 to TRBJ2-2; TCRdb names TRBD1, which stays unverified in the absence of DNA. The CDR3 runs 16 residues. Germline lookup yields CDR1 MGHRA and CDR2 YSYEKL. The CDR3 sequence: CASSLFGTGDTGELFF.

The gene calls are TRBV6-5 and TRBJ2-5; TCRdb's D call of TRBD1 is untestable without DNA. The CDR3 runs to 16 residues. The germline gives CDR1 MNHEY, CDR2 SVGAGI. The CDR3 sequence is CASSYGQGGWAETQYF.

The rearrangement links TRBV7-2 to TRBJ1-5; as DNA is missing, the TRBD1 call by TCRdb cannot be tested. The CDR3 is 16 amino acids. Germline V gene data show CDR1 as SGHTA and CDR2 as FQGNSA. CDR3 region: CASTTLGPYSNQPQHF.

J is TRBJ2-7 and V is TRBV6-5; as DNA is missing, the TRBD1 call by TCRdb cannot be tested. The CDR3 totals 15 residues. CDR1 and CDR2 from the germline V gene are MNHEY and SVGAGI. CDR3 protein: CASSPDRGHSYEQYF.

The rearrangement joins TRBV30 to TRBJ2-4; the TRBD1 assignment by TCRdb is unverifiable without DNA. The germline V gene has CDR1 GTSNPN and CDR2 SVGIG (reference sequence). This CDR3 is built from 12 residues. This chain's CDR3 is CAPPLWRVWKYF.

The chain employs TRBV5-1 and TRBJ2-7; absent DNA, TCRdb's TRBD1 call cannot be checked. The germline gives CDR1 SGHRS, CDR2 YFSETQ. The CDR3 is 14 amino acids. The CDR3 here is CASSGDRLPYEQYF.